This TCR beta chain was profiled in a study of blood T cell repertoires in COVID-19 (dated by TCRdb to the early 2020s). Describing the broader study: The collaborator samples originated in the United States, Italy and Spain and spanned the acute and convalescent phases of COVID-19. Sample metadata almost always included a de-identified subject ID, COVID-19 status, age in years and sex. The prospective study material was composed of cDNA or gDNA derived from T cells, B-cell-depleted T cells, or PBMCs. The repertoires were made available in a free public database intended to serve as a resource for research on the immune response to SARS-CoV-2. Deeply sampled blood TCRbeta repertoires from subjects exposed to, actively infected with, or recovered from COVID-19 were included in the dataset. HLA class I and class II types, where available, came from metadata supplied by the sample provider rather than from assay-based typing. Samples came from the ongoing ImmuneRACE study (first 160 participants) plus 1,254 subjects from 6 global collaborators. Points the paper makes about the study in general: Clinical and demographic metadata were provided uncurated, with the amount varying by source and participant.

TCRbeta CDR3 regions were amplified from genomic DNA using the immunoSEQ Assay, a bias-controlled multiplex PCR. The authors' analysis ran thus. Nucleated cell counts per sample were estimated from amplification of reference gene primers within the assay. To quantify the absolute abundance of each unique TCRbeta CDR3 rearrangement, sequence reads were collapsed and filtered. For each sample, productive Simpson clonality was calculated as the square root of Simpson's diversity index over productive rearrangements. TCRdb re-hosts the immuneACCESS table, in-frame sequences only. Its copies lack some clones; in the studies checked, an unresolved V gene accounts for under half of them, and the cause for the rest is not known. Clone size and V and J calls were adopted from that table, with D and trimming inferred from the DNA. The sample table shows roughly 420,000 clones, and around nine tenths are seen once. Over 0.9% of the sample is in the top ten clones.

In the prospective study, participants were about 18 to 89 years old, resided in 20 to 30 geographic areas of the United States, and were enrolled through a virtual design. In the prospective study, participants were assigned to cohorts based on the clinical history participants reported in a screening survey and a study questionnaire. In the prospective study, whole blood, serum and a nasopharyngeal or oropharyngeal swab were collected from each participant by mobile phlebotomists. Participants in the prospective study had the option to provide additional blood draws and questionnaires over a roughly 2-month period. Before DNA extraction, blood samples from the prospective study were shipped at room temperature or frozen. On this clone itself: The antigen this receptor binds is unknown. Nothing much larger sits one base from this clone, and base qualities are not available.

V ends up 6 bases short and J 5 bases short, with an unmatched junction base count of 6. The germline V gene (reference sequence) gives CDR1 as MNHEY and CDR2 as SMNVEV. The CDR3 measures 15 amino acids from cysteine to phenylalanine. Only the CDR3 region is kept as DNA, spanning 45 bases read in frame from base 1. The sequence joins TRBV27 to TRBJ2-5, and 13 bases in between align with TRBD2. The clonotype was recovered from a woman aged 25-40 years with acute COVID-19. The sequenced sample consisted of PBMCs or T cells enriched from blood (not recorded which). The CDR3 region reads CASSRLAGGLETQYF. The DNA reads TGTGCCAGCAGCCGACTAGCGGGGGGCCTGGAGACCCAGTACTTC.